The rows below give T cell receptor beta chains drawn from one sample of a study of T cell repertoires in cytomegalovirus infection. One entry per CDR3 protein, called by TCRdb with MiXCR from the reads. The top ten hold approximately 24% of the sample, which has 500,000 to 600,000 distinct CDR3 sequences, about 15% seen once. Sequences were obtained from CD8+ T cells from PBMCs. The receptors come from a human donor in good health (CMV status not recorded). Some clones in this sample may be carry-over from other donors' samples. The CDR3 runs from the conserved cysteine through the conserved F or W. The D gene is left open where the match is weak. Not all rows give a size; the values are once, few, many and, for expanded clones, a class.

v_gene,d_gene,j_gene,abundance,CDR3nt,CDR3aa
TRBV6-6,NA,TRBJ2-2,many,TGTGCCAGCAGTTACCGCGGGGATTCCACCGGGGAGCTGTTTTTT,CASSYRGDSTGELFF
TRBV2,NA,TRBJ1-2,few,TGTGCCAGCAACCCGGGGCTCATCCTCCACTATGGCTACACCTTC,CASNPGLILHYGYTF
TRBV2,NA,TRBJ1-1,many,TGTGCCAGCAGTGAATATATCGTAAGGGGATCCAGGCTAGAAGCTTTCTTT,CASSEYIVRGSRLEAFF
TRBV9,NA,TRBJ1-2,NA,TGTGCCAGCAGCGTAGCTGGCGGGGGCTATGGCTACACCTTC,CASSVAGGGYGYTF
TRBV11-2,NA,TRBJ1-1,NA,TGTGCCAGCAGCTTAGGGGGGGGAGCCGGGAACACTGAAGCTTTCTTT,CASSLGGGAGNTEAFF
TRBV4-1,TRBD1,TRBJ2-7,many,TGCGCCAGCAGCCAGACGACAGGGTTATCCTACGAGCAGTACTTC,CASSQTTGLSYEQYF
TRBV11-3,NA,TRBJ2-2,NA,TGTGCCAGCAGCCAAGGCACAGTCTCCGGGGTGCTGTTTTTT,CASSQGTVSGVLFF
TRBV7-9,TRBD2,TRBJ2-1,many,TGTGCCAGCAGCTCGACTAGCGTCAGCTCCTACAATGAGCAGTTCTTC,CASSSTSVSSYNEQFF
TRBV12-3/TRBV12-4,NA,TRBJ1-2,many,TGTGCCAGCAGTAACGACGGTAACTCCTATGGCTACACCTTC,CASSNDGNSYGYTF
TRBV19,TRBD2,TRBJ2-4,NA,TGTGCCAGTAGTCGAACGGGACTAGCGGGAGGGCCGGCCAAAAACATTCAGTACTTC,CASSRTGLAGGPAKNIQYF
TRBV24-1,TRBD2,TRBJ2-3,few,TGTGCCACCGCGGGACTAGCGGGACCAGATACGCAGTATTTT,CATAGLAGPDTQYF
TRBV9,NA,TRBJ1-1,few,TGTGCCAGCAGCAAACAGAACACTGAAGCTTTCTTT,CASSKQNTEAFF
TRBV24-1,NA,TRBJ2-5,many,TGTGCCACCAGTGATTTCGGTGGCACATCTTTCGGGGAGACCCAGTACTTC,CATSDFGGTSFGETQYF
TRBV30,NA,TRBJ2-2,NA,TGTGCCTGGAATGGGGACACCGGGGAGCTGTTTTTT,CAWNGDTGELFF
TRBV5-4,NA,TRBJ2-7,few,TGTGCCAGCAGCTTGGCGTCCCCGTTTATGACTTACGAGCAGTACTTC,CASSLASPFMTYEQYF
TRBV5-6,NA,TRBJ1-1,many,TGTGCCAGCAGCTTGGACCCGGGGATCATGAACACTGAAGCTTTCTTT,CASSLDPGIMNTEAFF
TRBV9,NA,TRBJ2-3,NA,TGTGCCAGCAGCGTCTCCAAAACCGCCGGGACATTAAGCACAGATACGCAGTATTTT,CASSVSKTAGTLSTDTQYF
TRBV29-1,NA,TRBJ2-7,NA,TGCAGCGTTGTCGCGGAGGTGCAGTACTTC,CSVVAEVQYF
TRBV7-9,TRBD2,TRBJ2-3,many,TGTGCCAGCAGCACTCTTCTAGCGGGGGGGACAGATACGCAGTATTTT,CASSTLLAGGTDTQYF
TRBV7-2,TRBD2,TRBJ2-7,NA,TGTGCCAGCAGCTTAGCGTTTAGGCGGGGGGGGGAGCAGTACTTC,CASSLAFRRGGEQYF
TRBV4-1,TRBD2,TRBJ2-7,many,TGCGCCAGCAGCCAACTAGCGGGAGCGGACGAGCAGTACTTC,CASSQLAGADEQYF
TRBV19,NA,TRBJ1-1,many,TGTGCCAGTAGTGGGGGATACACTGAAGCTTTCTTT,CASSGGYTEAFF
TRBV7-6,TRBD1,TRBJ1-2,many,TGTGCCAGCAGCCATACAGGGGCCTATGGCTACACCTTC,CASSHTGAYGYTF
TRBV27,TRBD2,TRBJ2-7,NA,TGTGCCAGCAGTTCAGGACTAGCGGGAGTAAAGCAGTACTTC,CASSSGLAGVKQYF
TRBV11-2,TRBD2,TRBJ2-1,many,TGTGCCAGCAGCCCCGGGGAGGGAGGCTACAATGAGCAGTTCTTC,CASSPGEGGYNEQFF
TRBV7-9,NA,TRBJ2-1,many,TGTGCCAGCAGCTCACCCACAAGGTACAATGAGCAGTTCTTC,CASSSPTRYNEQFF
TRBV7-8,NA,TRBJ2-1,many,TGTGCCAGCAGCTTAGCCCTAGACAGCTCCTACAATGAGCAGTTCTTC,CASSLALDSSYNEQFF
TRBV7-9,TRBD2,TRBJ2-7,many,TGTGCCAGCAGCACAGCGGGAGTCTACGAGCAGTACTTC,CASSTAGVYEQYF
TRBV2,NA,TRBJ2-7,NA,TGTGCCAGCTGGACGGACCCCGGGTTCAACGAGCAGTACTTC,CASWTDPGFNEQYF
TRBV4-2,TRBD1,TRBJ1-3,NA,TGTGCCAGCAGCCAAGATGGGACAGGGGGGACAAACACCATATATTTT,CASSQDGTGGTNTIYF
TRBV7-3,NA,TRBJ2-3,many,TGTGCCAGCAGCTTACTGGCCGACGGCCCTGTAGATACGCAGTATTTT,CASSLLADGPVDTQYF
TRBV7-9,TRBD1,TRBJ1-2,many,TGTGCCAGCAGCGCGGGCGACAGGGGCTATGGCTACACCTTC,CASSAGDRGYGYTF
TRBV7-3,NA,TRBJ1-1,many,TGTGCCAGCAGCCTCTTACAAAACACTGAAGCTTTCTTT,CASSLLQNTEAFF
TRBV7-6,NA,TRBJ2-7,medium-sized,TGTGCCAGCAGCTTAGCGTCCATCTACGAGCAGTACTTC,CASSLASIYEQYF
TRBV20-1,NA,TRBJ1-2,NA,TGCAGTGCTTGGACCAAGTCGGGCTACACCTTC,CSAWTKSGYTF
TRBV5-8,NA,TRBJ2-6,few,TGTGCCAGCAGCTTGTTAGGTTTCCAGGCCCTCTCTGGGGCCAACGTCCTGACTTTC,CASSLLGFQALSGANVLTF
TRBV6-2/TRBV6-3,NA,TRBJ2-2,many,TGTGCCAGCAGTTCGACGGGGCTGAACACCGGGGAGCTGTTTTTT,CASSSTGLNTGELFF
TRBV9,NA,TRBJ1-2,few,TGTGCCAGCAGCGTCTCCGGCCAGGCAGGGATTACTAACTATGGCTACACCTTC,CASSVSGQAGITNYGYTF
TRBV15,NA,TRBJ1-5,few,TGTGCCACCAGAGATAGGTTTCCTAGCAATCAGCCCCAGCATTTT,CATRDRFPSNQPQHF
TRBV30,NA,TRBJ2-1,NA,TGTGCCTGGTCGCCGGGGGTGGTGGAGTTCTTC,CAWSPGVVEFF
TRBV11-3,NA,TRBJ2-1,NA,TGTGCCAGCAGCTGGGGCTACAATGAGCAGTTCTTC,CASSWGYNEQFF
TRBV5-5,NA,TRBJ1-4,few,TGTGCCAGCAGCTTGGGGACGACAGTTATTGAACTGTTTTTT,CASSLGTTVIELFF
TRBV12-3/TRBV12-4,NA,TRBJ1-2,NA,TGTGCCAGCACCAATGCCTATGGCTACACCTTC,CASTNAYGYTF
TRBV6-2/TRBV6-3,TRBD2,TRBJ2-5,few,TGTGCCAGCAGCTGGGGACTAGCAGCGGAGACCCAGTACTTC,CASSWGLAAETQYF
TRBV27,NA,TRBJ2-7,NA,TGTGCCAGCAGTTTACTCGGAGGCCGCAACTACGAGCAGTACTTC,CASSLLGGRNYEQYF
TRBV6-5,TRBD1,TRBJ1-5,many,TGTGCCAGCAGTTACTTGGGCGTACAGGGGTGCAATCAGCCCCAGCATTTT,CASSYLGVQGCNQPQHF
TRBV6-4,NA,TRBJ1-1,few,TGTGCCAGCAGTGATGCGGCGGGTGAAGCTTTCTTT,CASSDAAGEAFF
TRBV9,NA,TRBJ2-7,NA,TGTGCCAGCAGCGTAGGTTTTAGACCCGACGAGCAGTACTTC,CASSVGFRPDEQYF
TRBV15,NA,TRBJ2-1,many,TGTGCCACCAGCAGAGATGCCGCGGGATTTGACAATGAGCAGTTCTTC,CATSRDAAGFDNEQFF